One sample yielded the 21 T cell receptor beta chains listed below, sequenced in a study of monozygotic twins with inflammatory bowel disease. TCRdb re-called the 5' RACE reads; one entry per CDR3 protein, DNA not given. Its clone listing holds roughly 330,000 distinct CDR3 sequences. The specimen was blood. These receptors originate from a human donor with ulcerative colitis or Crohn's disease, or a healthy co-twin of an affected twin (not recorded which).

This sequence joins TRBV9 and TRBJ1-6; as DNA is missing, the TRBD1 call by TCRdb cannot be tested. The germline CDR1 and CDR2 sequences are SGDLS and YYNGEE. The CDR3 is 17 amino acids. This CDR3 is CASSGRQASANNSPLHF.

This chain connects TRBV7-9 to TRBJ2-1; the TRBD2 assignment by TCRdb is unverifiable without DNA. Germline V gene lookup returns CDR1 SEHNR and CDR2 FQNEAQ (reference sequence). The CDR3 is 14 amino acids. CDR3 region: CASSLSGLADEQFF. Complete variable domain (other parts from reference TRBV7-9 and TRBJ2-1): DTGVSQNPRHKITKRGQNVTFRCDPISEHNRLYWYRQTLGQGPEFLTYFQNEAQLEKSRLLSDRFSAERPKGSFSTLEIQRTEQGDSAMYLCASSLSGLADEQFFGPGTRLTVL.

The chain joins TRBV4-1 to TRBJ1-2. Germline CDR1 MGHRA, CDR2 YSYEKL. The CDR3 sequence is 14 residues long. The CDR3 loop is CASSQIGMDYGYTF.

This sequence joins TRBV7-2 and TRBJ2-2; the TCRdb call, TRBD1, lacks DNA for checking. This CDR3 spans 17 amino acids. CDR1 is SGHTA and CDR2 is FQGNSA in the germline V gene. The CDR3 loop reads CASSLAGGIANTGELFF.

This chain joins TRBV6-1 and TRBJ2-1; TCRdb reports TRBD1, a call that lacks DNA to check it against. Germline V gives CDR1 MNHNS, CDR2 SASEGT. This CDR3 comprises 14 residues. The CDR3 sequence is CASRKRQAGNEQFF.

This chain joins TRBV4-1 and TRBJ2-1; TCRdb's D call, TRBD2, is unchecked because there is no DNA. Germline V CDR1 and CDR2: MGHRA, YSYEKL. This CDR3 contains 16 residues. CDR3: CASSQDLAAPYNEQFF.

This chain links TRBV18 with TRBJ1-1; TCRdb's assignment of TRBD1 cannot be checked, as there is no DNA. The germline gives CDR1 KGHSH, CDR2 LQKENI. This CDR3 comprises 15 residues. CDR3 protein: CASSPTGQGQTEAFF.

The chain is built from TRBV5-1 and TRBJ1-2; TCRdb returns TRBD1, unconfirmable since there is no DNA. CDR1 and CDR2 (germline): SGHRS, YFSETQ. The CDR3 totals 16 residues. The CDR3 protein is CASSLGTGVTNYGYTF.

The J gene is TRBJ2-1, the V gene TRBV7-6. The germline CDR1 and CDR2 sequences are SGHVS and FNYEAQ. The CDR3 is 15 amino acids. This chain's CDR3 is CASSLELPPYNEQFF.

The chain employs TRBV20-1 and TRBJ2-7. The CDR3 loop spans 11 amino acids. Germline V gene sequence: CDR1 DFQATT, CDR2 SNEGSKA (reference sequence). CDR3 region: CSASPSTEQYF.

This chain links TRBV6-5 with TRBJ1-1. CDR3 length equals 13 residues. Germline loops: CDR1 MNHEY, CDR2 SVGAGI. CDR3 residues: CASEGRMNTGAFF.

The chain has TRBV20-1 and TRBJ2-7; TCRdb outputs TRBD2, but without DNA this stays unchecked. CDR1 and CDR2 (germline): DFQATT, SNEGSKA (reference sequence). This CDR3 is built from 13 residues. The CDR3 is CSAPGLAGGEQYF.

The chain joins TRBV6-2 or TRBV6-3 to TRBJ2-3; TCRdb lists TRBD1, though no DNA is available to test this call. The CDR3 sequence is 15 residues long. Germline-derived CDR1 and CDR2 are MNHEY and SVGEGT. The CDR3 here is CASSTGQGFTDTQYF.

The chain uses TRBV2 and TRBJ2-1; TCRdb returns TRBD2, unconfirmable since there is no DNA. The germline CDR1 and CDR2 sequences are SNHLY and FYNNEI. CDR3 length equals 16 residues. CDR3 sequence: CASSALGRQPHNEQFF.

The chain is built from TRBV20-1 and TRBJ2-3; TCRdb indicates TRBD2, and absent DNA this call remains unverified. The CDR3 consists of 16 residues. Germline CDR1 DFQATT, CDR2 SNEGSKA (reference sequence). CDR3 protein: CSASIATSGATDTQYF.

The chain is built from TRBV20-1 and TRBJ1-6; the TRBD1 assignment by TCRdb is unverifiable without DNA. The CDR3 length is 17 residues. In germline, CDR1 is DFQATT, CDR2 SNEGSKA (reference sequence). CDR3: CSARVEGGASSNSPLHF.

The chain uses TRBV27 and TRBJ1-2; TCRdb lists TRBD1, though no DNA is available to test this call. The V gene's germline CDR1 is MNHEY and CDR2 SMNVEV (reference sequence). The CDR3 contains 17 residues. The CDR3 spells CASSLGPPGQGHYGCTF.

The chain carries TRBV29-1 and TRBJ2-2; TCRdb's D call, TRBD2, is unchecked because there is no DNA. The CDR3 consists of 14 residues. Germline CDR1 reads SQVTM; CDR2 reads ANQGSEA. The CDR3 loop reads CSAQKESFTGELFF.

The chain carries TRBV20-1 and TRBJ2-1; with no DNA, the TCRdb D assignment of TRBD1 cannot be verified. The CDR3 length is 17 residues. Germline CDR1 and CDR2: DFQATT and SNEGSKA (reference sequence). CDR3 amino acids: CSARDGLPGVGYNEQFF.

The chain employs TRBV12-3 or TRBV12-4 and TRBJ2-2; the TCRdb D gene call, TRBD2, has no DNA to confirm it. This CDR3 has 18 amino acids. The CDR3 sequence is CASRMTSGGVVDTGELFF.

The chain combines TRBV4-1 with TRBJ2-1; TCRdb returns TRBD2, unconfirmable since there is no DNA. Germline assignment: CDR1 MGHRA and CDR2 YSYEKL. The CDR3 consists of 16 residues. This chain's CDR3 is CASSQVSLAGGVEQFF.